This passage covers 30 T cell receptor beta chains from one sample sequenced in a study of blood T cells in healthy people across ages. Primers used in a second PCR of roughly 6 to 11 cycles were a sample-barcoded 5' primer and a J-beta primer mix. TCRdb re-called the 5' RACE reads with MiXCR, one entry per CDR3 protein. The data show some 890,000 distinct CDR3 sequences, with around 29% seen just once and about a tenth held by the top ten. The sample also formed part of further work on T cells of mothers and their children.

Sequenced material: blood. The source is a woman between 40 and 55 years old in good health.

The sample holds a few counts of this clonotype. A much larger clone sits a single nucleotide away, making a read error possible. V gene TRBV29-1 combines with J gene TRBJ2-1, with TRBD2 identical over 12 bases. The CDR3 has 15 residues. Germline trimming cut 6 bases from V and 4 bases from J; bases unmatched to any gene: 7. Germline values: CDR1 SQVTM, CDR2 ANQGSEA. This CDR3 reads CSVVLAGGWYNEQFF. DNA of the CDR3: TGCAGCGTCGTCCTAGCGGGGGGGTGGTACAATGAGCAGTTCTTC.

This clonotype was seen a handful of times. The gene calls are TRBV15 and TRBJ1-2, with D possibly being TRBD1 (5 bases). V was clipped by 3 bases and J by 5 bases, with 16 bases between them. The CDR3 spans 15 residues. CDR1 is LNHNV, CDR2 YYDKDF, per germline (reference sequence). In nucleotides, the CDR3 is TGTGCCACCAGCAGCCCCGGGAGGGACTGGTATGGCTACACCTTC. Encoded protein: CATSSPGRDWYGYTF.

This clonotype came up many times. The rearrangement uses TRBV5-1 and TRBJ2-7, with TRBD2 identical over 9 bases. The germline V gene encodes CDR1 SGHRS and CDR2 YFSETQ. CDR3 length equals 14 residues. V lost 5 bases, J lost 1 base, and 4 bases stayed unmatched. The chain's CDR3 is CASRWSGGSYEQYF. CDR3 DNA: TGCGCCAGCAGATGGAGCGGGGGGTCCTACGAGCAGTACTTC.

Note on this clonotype: A read error may account for a junction end that differs from germline. The chain carries TRBV7-2 and TRBJ2-5, with D maybe TRBD2 (7 bases). Looked up from germline, CDR1 is SGHTA and CDR2 is FQGNSA. The length of the CDR3 is 14 residues. The CDR3 protein is CASSAVGGGETPYF. In DNA form, the CDR3 reads TGTGCCAGCAGCGCTGTAGGGGGGGGAGAGACCCCGTACTTC.

This clonotype has a handful of counts. This rearrangement joins TRBV7-9 to TRBJ2-2, with D perhaps matching TRBD1 (6 bases). CDR1 is SEHNR and CDR2 is FQNEAQ in the germline V gene (reference sequence). V lost 5 bases and J lost 3, with 13 bases in between. The CDR3 is 15 residues long. CDR3 protein: CASSPMGAYTGELFF. The DNA of the CDR3 is TGTGCCAGCAGCCCCATGGGGGCTTACACCGGGGAGCTGTTTTTT.

CDR3 sequence reads: CASSNHGGAYEQFF. Here the CDR3 DNA reads TGTGCCAGCAGCAATCACGGGGGGGCTTATGAGCAGTTCTTC. The chain couples TRBV21-1 to TRBJ2-1; the table's D call, TRBD2, has no DNA check behind it. TRBV21-1 has pseudogene status. The length of the CDR3 is 14 residues.

This clonotype was found a few times. The J gene is TRBJ1-2, the V gene TRBV3-1; 8 bases line up with TRBD1. This CDR3 has 16 residues. V was clipped by 4 bases and J by 0 bases; unmatched bases: 7. Germline V gene lookup returns CDR1 LGHDT and CDR2 YNNKEL (reference sequence). The CDR3 loop is CASSLIPGQANYGYTF. DNA of the CDR3: TGTGCCAGCAGCCTTATCCCGGGACAGGCTAACTATGGCTACACCTTC.

This clonotype was seen many times. The chain uses TRBV15 and TRBJ2-7; 8 bases are a match to TRBD1. The J segment lost 7 bases and the V segment lost 1 base, leaving 6 bases of the junction unmatched. Germline loops: CDR1 LNHNV, CDR2 YYDKDF (reference sequence). This CDR3 spans 14 amino acids. The CDR3 is CATSRVAGGEEQYF. The CDR3, as DNA: TGTGCCACCAGCAGAGTGGCAGGGGGCGAAGAGCAGTACTTC.

This chain joins TRBV11-1 and TRBJ2-7; TRBD2 might be the D (6 bases). Trimming shortened V by 4 bases and J by 0 bases, and 16 bases separated the two germline ends. Germline V gene sequence: CDR1 SGHAT, CDR2 FQDESV (reference sequence). The CDR3 has 16 residues. In nucleotides, the CDR3 is TGTGCCAGCAGCTCGCCGGGCGGGCGGGGCTCCTACGAGCAGTACTTC. This gives the protein CASSSPGGRGSYEQYF.

This clonotype showed up just a few times. The V and J genes are TRBV6-5 and TRBJ1-2; 7 positions agree with TRBD1. V was pared by 0 bases and J by 8 bases, with 12 bases of the junction left unmatched. The CDR3 is 16 residues long. Germline V gives CDR1 MNHEY, CDR2 SVGAGI. The CDR3 sequence is CASSYSKQGPYGGYTF. The CDR3 nucleotides read TGTGCCAGCAGTTACTCGAAACAGGGGCCATATGGCGGCTACACCTTC.

The chain combines TRBV29-1 with TRBJ2-2; perhaps TRBD2 as D (7 bases). Germline V gene lookup returns CDR1 SQVTM and CDR2 ANQGSEA. This CDR3 spans 17 amino acids. V was trimmed by 6 bases and J by 6 bases, leaving 26 bases between them. The CDR3 nucleotides are TGCAGCGTAAGATCGGCGTGGGGGGGCCGAGGGGCCGGGGAGCTGTTTTTT. Protein: CSVRSAWGGRGAGELFF.

Here the CDR3 reads CSARRGGLDIQYF. DNA of the CDR3: TGCAGTGCTAGACGAGGGGGCTTGGACATTCAGTACTTC. The rearrangement links TRBV20-1 to TRBJ2-7; TRBD1 matches at 7 bases. The J call is doubtful: the DNA matches TRBJ2-4 better. CDR3 length: 13 residues. From germline, CDR1 is DFQATT and CDR2 SNEGSKA (reference sequence).

This clonotype was picked up many times. The rearrangement uses TRBV28 and TRBJ2-5; 11 bases are a match to TRBD2. V shed 3 bases, J shed 5 bases, and the junction held 11 bases outside the gene matches. Germline CDR1 MDHEN, CDR2 SYDVKM. CDR3 size: 17 residues. The CDR3 DNA sequence: TGTGCCAGCAGTTTCCCCTCTTTAGCGGGGGGGCCGGAGACCCAGTACTTC. This encodes CASSFPSLAGGPETQYF.

This clonotype showed up just a few times. The chain links TRBV7-9 to TRBJ1-1; no firm D call. The CDR3 runs to 12 residues. Germline assignment: CDR1 SEHNR and CDR2 FQNEAQ (reference sequence). V was cut by 5 bases and J by 11 bases, with 15 bases left in between. CDR3 DNA sequence: TGTGCCAGCAGCCCCAACACGGGAGGGGCTTTCTTT. Residues: CASSPNTGGAFF.

There are many counts of this clonotype. The chain links TRBV7-2 to TRBJ2-5, with a possible D match to TRBD2 (6 bases). This CDR3 region has 14 residues. Trimming took 1 base from V and 5 from J, leaving 11 bases between them. Germline-derived CDR1 and CDR2 are SGHTA and FQGNSA. The CDR3 DNA reads as TGTGCCAGCAGCTTAGTGCGGGGTTGGGAGACCCAGTACTTC. As protein: CASSLVRGWETQYF.

Comment on this clonotype: A read error is possible here, since a much larger clone lies one base away. V is TRBV7-3 and J is TRBJ2-5; unclear D gene. Looked up from germline, CDR1 is SGHTA and CDR2 is FQGTGA. The CDR3 length is 15 residues. In nucleotides, the CDR3 is TGTGCCAGCAGCTTAGCGCCTGCGACCCAAGAGACCCGGTACTTC. Translation gives CASSLAPATQETRYF. The full variable domain, its missing parts supplied by reference TRBV7-3 and TRBJ2-5, is GAGVSQTPSNKVTEKGKYVELRCDPISGHTALYWYRQSLGQGPEFLIYFQGTGAADDSGLPNDRFFAVRPEGSVSTLKIQRTERGDSAVYLCASSLAPATQETRYFGPGTRLLVL.

This sequence joins TRBV6-1 and TRBJ2-1; D gene unclear. Germline assignment: CDR1 MNHNS and CDR2 SASEGT. This CDR3 is 16 amino acids long. Trimming removed 1 base from V and 5 bases from J, with 15 bases in between. CDR3 sequence: CASSEGEQISDNEQFF. CDR3 DNA sequence: TGTGCCAGCAGTGAAGGGGAACAAATCTCGGACAATGAGCAGTTCTTC.

This clonotype came up once. The J gene is TRBJ1-1, the V gene TRBV18; D is uncertain. Germline loops: CDR1 KGHSH, CDR2 LQKENI. Trimming took off 2 bases at V and 9 bases at J, with 10 bases between the two ends. This CDR3 contains 12 residues. The CDR3 here is CASSPSAIQAFF. The CDR3 nucleotides are TGTGCCAGCTCACCATCGGCTATTCAAGCTTTCTTT.

The sample holds a few counts of this clonotype. V is TRBV13 and J is TRBJ2-3; 10 bases are a match to TRBD2. V trimming: 1 base; J trimming: 2 bases; junction bases outside the gene matches: 9. Per the germline V gene, CDR1 is PRHDT and CDR2 is FYEKMQ (reference sequence). CDR3 size: 18 residues. The CDR3 region is CASSLEGLAGASTDTQYF. CDR3 in DNA: TGTGCCAGCAGCTTAGAAGGGCTAGCGGGGGCTTCCACAGATACGCAGTATTTT.

This clonotype came up a few times. This rearrangement joins TRBV2 to TRBJ1-5, with TRBD1 matching 9 bases. The CDR3 spans 15 residues. Losses at the gene ends were 5 bases for V and 2 bases for J; bases not matched to a gene: 4. Germline V gene data show CDR1 as SNHLY and CDR2 as FYNNEI. Here the CDR3 DNA reads TGTGCCAGCAGTACCCGGGACAGGGGCAATCAGCCCCAGCATTTT. This codes for CASSTRDRGNQPQHF.

Regarding this clonotype: This may come from a read error, since a much larger clone is one base off. Without the conserved terminal phenylalanine or tryptophan, this CDR3 likely stems from a read error. V and J are TRBV29-1 and TRBJ2-7; D is uncertain. Looked up from germline, CDR1 is SQVTM and CDR2 is ANQGSEA. Trimming took 2 bases from V and 7 from J, leaving 9 bases between them. The CDR3 totals 11 residues. The CDR3 sequence: CSVELGLEQYL. The CDR3 DNA follows: TGCAGCGTTGAACTGGGTCTAGAGCAGTACTTA.

This clonotype has more than one count but fewer than ten. The CDR3 DNA is TGTGCCAGCAGAACCGGGACTAGCGGTTATGAGACCCAGTACTTC. Residues: CASRTGTSGYETQYF. V gene TRBV12-3 or TRBV12-4 combines with J gene TRBJ2-5; 11 positions match TRBD2. Germline trimming cut 6 bases from V and 5 bases from J; bases unmatched to any gene: 8. The CDR3 is made up of 15 amino acids.

In this sample, this clonotype turned up a few times. The junction departs from the called germline gene at one end, perhaps through a read error. V gene TRBV28 combines with J gene TRBJ2-5, with unresolved D. In germline, CDR1 is MDHEN, CDR2 SYDVKM. This CDR3 contains 15 residues. Here the CDR3 DNA reads TGTGTCAGCAGTTCGCCCGGGCCCCTACAAGAGACCCAGTACTTC. Translated, it gives CVSSSPGPLQETQYF.

This sequence joins TRBV9 and TRBJ1-6; D call uncertain. V lost 1 base to trimming and J lost 5 bases, with 13 bases between them. The CDR3 has 16 residues. Per the germline V gene, CDR1 is SGDLS and CDR2 is YYNGEE. The CDR3 spells CASSVSGGFHNSPLHF. In DNA form, the CDR3 reads TGTGCCAGCAGCGTAAGTGGAGGGTTCCATAATTCACCCCTCCACTTT.

The genes are TRBV7-9 and TRBJ1-2; no reliable D call. Between the trimmed V and J ends, which lost 5 bases and 4 bases, there was a span of 17 bases. Germline lookup yields CDR1 SEHNR and CDR2 FQNEAQ (reference sequence). The length of the CDR3 is 15 residues. The CDR3 sequence is CASSPLSVSIYGYTF. DNA of the CDR3: TGTGCCAGCAGCCCCCTTTCGGTCAGCATCTATGGCTACACCTTC.

The V call is TRBV6-2 or TRBV6-3, the J call TRBJ2-1; no firm D call. Looked up from germline, CDR1 is MNHEY and CDR2 is SVGEGT. V was cut by 2 bases and J by 10 bases, with 9 bases left in between. This CDR3 spans 12 amino acids. CDR3 in DNA: TGTGCCAGCAGTTACGGGGTGAGGGAGCAGTTCTTC. Protein: CASSYGVREQFF.

This rearrangement joins TRBV5-1 to TRBJ2-1, with 10 bases fitting TRBD2. The CDR3 totals 14 residues. In germline, CDR1 is SGHRS, CDR2 YFSETQ. With 6 bases clipped from V and 4 bases from J, the junction kept 4 bases outside the gene matches. The CDR3 protein is CASTLAGEYNEQFF. CDR3 DNA sequence: TGCGCCAGCACCCTAGCGGGGGAGTACAATGAGCAGTTCTTC.

This clonotype is a singleton in its sample. One end of the junction does not line up with germline, which may come from a read error. This CDR3 is CVSSSQGRTEAFF. In nucleotides, the CDR3 is TGTGTCAGCAGCTCACAGGGGAGGACTGAAGCTTTCTTT. The rearrangement joins TRBV7-2 to TRBJ1-1; 7 bases map to TRBD1. Per the germline V gene, CDR1 is SGHTA and CDR2 is FQGNSA. The CDR3 has 13 amino acids.

The V and J genes are TRBV4-3 and TRBJ2-7; perhaps D is TRBD1 or TRBD2 (6 bases each). CDR1 LGHNA and CDR2 YSLEER come from the germline V gene. V shed 4 bases and J shed 6 bases, with 19 bases lying between them. The CDR3 loop spans 15 amino acids. This chain's CDR3 is CASSPSGGLLGEQYF. Written as DNA, the CDR3 is TGCGCCAGCAGCCCCAGTGGGGGGCTCCTAGGCGAGCAGTACTTC.

This clonotype was seen ten or more times. The chain couples TRBV9 to TRBJ2-7, with TRBD1 identical over 7 bases. Germline V gives CDR1 SGDLS, CDR2 YYNGEE. V gave up 0 bases and J gave up 3 bases; unmatched junction bases: 3. The CDR3 sequence is 14 residues long. CDR3 protein: CASSVVGQSYEQYF. The CDR3 DNA sequence: TGTGCCAGCAGCGTAGTGGGACAGAGCTACGAGCAGTACTTC.